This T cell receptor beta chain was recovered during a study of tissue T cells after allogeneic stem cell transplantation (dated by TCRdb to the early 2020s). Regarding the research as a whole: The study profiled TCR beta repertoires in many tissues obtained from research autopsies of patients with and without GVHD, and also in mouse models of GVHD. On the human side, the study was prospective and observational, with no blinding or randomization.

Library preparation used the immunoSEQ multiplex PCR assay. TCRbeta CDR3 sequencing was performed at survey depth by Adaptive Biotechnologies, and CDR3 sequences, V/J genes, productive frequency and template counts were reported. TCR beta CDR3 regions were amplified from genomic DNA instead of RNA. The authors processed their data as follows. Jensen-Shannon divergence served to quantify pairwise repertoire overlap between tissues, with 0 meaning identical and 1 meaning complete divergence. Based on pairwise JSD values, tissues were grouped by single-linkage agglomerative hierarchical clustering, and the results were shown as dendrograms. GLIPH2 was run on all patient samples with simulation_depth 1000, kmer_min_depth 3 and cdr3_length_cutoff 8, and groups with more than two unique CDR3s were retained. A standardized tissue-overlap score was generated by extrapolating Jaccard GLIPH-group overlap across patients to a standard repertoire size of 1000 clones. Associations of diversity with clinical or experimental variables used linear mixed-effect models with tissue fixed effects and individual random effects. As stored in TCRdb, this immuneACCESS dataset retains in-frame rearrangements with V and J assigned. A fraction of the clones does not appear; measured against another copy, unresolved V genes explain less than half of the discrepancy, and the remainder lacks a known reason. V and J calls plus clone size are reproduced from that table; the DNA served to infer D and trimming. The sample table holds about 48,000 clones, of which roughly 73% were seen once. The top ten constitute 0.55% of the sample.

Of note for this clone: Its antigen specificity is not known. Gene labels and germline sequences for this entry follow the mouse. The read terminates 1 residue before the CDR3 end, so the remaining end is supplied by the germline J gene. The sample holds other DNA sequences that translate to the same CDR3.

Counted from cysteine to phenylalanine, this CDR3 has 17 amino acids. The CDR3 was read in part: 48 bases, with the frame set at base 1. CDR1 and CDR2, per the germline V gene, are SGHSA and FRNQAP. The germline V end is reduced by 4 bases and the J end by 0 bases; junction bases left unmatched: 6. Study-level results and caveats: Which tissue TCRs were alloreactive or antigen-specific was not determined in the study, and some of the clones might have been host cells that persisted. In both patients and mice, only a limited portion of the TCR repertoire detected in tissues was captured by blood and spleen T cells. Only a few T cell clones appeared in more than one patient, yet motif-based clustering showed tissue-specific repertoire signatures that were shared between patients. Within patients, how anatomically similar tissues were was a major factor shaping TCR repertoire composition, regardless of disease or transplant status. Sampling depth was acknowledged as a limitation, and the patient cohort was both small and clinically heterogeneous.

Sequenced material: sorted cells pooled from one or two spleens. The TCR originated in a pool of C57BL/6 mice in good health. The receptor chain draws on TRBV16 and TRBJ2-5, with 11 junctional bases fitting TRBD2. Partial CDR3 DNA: TGTGCAAGCAGCTCTGGACTGGGGGGCTTTAACCAAGACACCCAGTAC. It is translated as CASSSGLGGFNQDTQY. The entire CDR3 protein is CASSSGLGGFNQDTQYF. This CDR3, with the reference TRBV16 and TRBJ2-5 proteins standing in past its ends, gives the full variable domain NAGVIQTPRHKVTGKGQEATLWCEPISGHSAVFWYRQTIVQGLEFLTYFRNQAPIDDSGMPKERFSAQMPNQSHSTLKIQSTQPQDSAVYLCASSSGLGGFNQDTQYFGPGTRLLVL.